This is a list of T cell receptor beta chains from one sample in a study of blood T cell repertoires in COVID-19. The assay was immunoSEQ multiplex PCR, and TCRdb's table has in-frame clones only and misses some. The table lists roughly 70,000 clones, about 91% of them singletons. Sample: peripheral blood. Receptor source: a human donor with active COVID-19. The donor label of this sample is uncertain. The CDR3 runs from the conserved cysteine through the conserved F or W. A D gene is named only where the DNA matches it firmly. A row's size may be missing; if present it is once, few, many or a size class.

V gene	J gene	D gene	clone size	CDR3 protein	CDR3 DNA
TRBV5-1	TRBJ2-1	TRBD2	once	CASSLSGTSGRGDEQFF	TGCGCCAGCAGCTTATCCGGGACTAGCGGGAGAGGGGATGAGCAGTTCTTC
TRBV11-2	TRBJ2-1	TRBD1	-	CASSLEKTGGIYNEQFF	TGTGCCAGCAGCTTAGAGAAAACAGGGGGCATCTACAATGAGCAGTTCTTC
TRBV4-2	TRBJ2-1	TRBD2	-	CASSRLRRGTRSPNEQFF	TGTGCCAGCAGCCGCCTAAGGAGGGGGACTAGGTCCCCCAATGAGCAGTTCTTC
TRBV7-9	TRBJ1-1	-	medium-sized	CASSLSFGEMNTEAFF	TGTGCCAGCAGCTTATCCTTCGGGGAGATGAACACTGAAGCTTTCTTT
TRBV5-1	TRBJ1-1	-	-	CASSFGQNNMNTEAFF	TGCGCCAGCAGCTTTGGACAAAACAACATGAACACTGAAGCTTTCTTT
TRBV2	TRBJ1-5	-	once	CASGQGGRSNQPQHF	TGTGCCAGCGGTCAAGGGGGGCGGAGCAATCAGCCCCAGCATTTT
TRBV20-1	TRBJ1-2	-	-	CSASTGVIGYTF	TGCAGTGCTAGTACGGGGGTAATTGGCTACACCTTC
TRBV28	TRBJ1-1	TRBD1	-	CASSSGQMNTEAFF	TGTGCCAGCAGTTCGGGACAGATGAACACTGAAGCTTTCTTT
TRBV29-1	TRBJ1-5	TRBD1	few	CSARTGNQPQHF	TGCAGCGCCAGGACAGGGAATCAGCCCCAGCATTTT
TRBV24-1	TRBJ2-3	TRBD2	-	CATSVRGGADTQYF	TGTGCCACCAGTGTTCGCGGGGGGGCAGATACGCAGTATTTT
TRBV5-6	TRBJ2-7	-	few	CASSLGLGKSYEQYF	TGTGCCAGCTCTCTGGGACTCGGCAAATCCTACGAGCAGTACTTC
TRBV30	TRBJ2-2	-	-	CAWSVLANTGELFF	TGTGCCTGGAGTGTACTTGCGAACACCGGGGAGCTGTTTTTT
TRBV28	TRBJ2-2	-	few	CASLRHAALAGELFF	TGTGCCAGCCTCCGCCATGCGGCCCTCGCCGGGGAGCTGTTTTTT
TRBV19	TRBJ2-7	TRBD2	-	CASSIGLAGVIEQYF	TGTGCCAGTAGTATCGGACTAGCGGGAGTAATCGAGCAGTACTTC
TRBV6-2/TRBV6-3	TRBJ1-6	TRBD1	-	CASSSGTGESPLHF	TGTGCCAGCAGCTCCGGGACAGGGGAATCACCCCTCCACTTT
TRBV28	TRBJ2-2	-	-	CASSLLETDHAGELFF	TGTGCCAGCAGTTTATTGGAGACAGATCACGCCGGGGAGCTGTTTTTT
TRBV7-8	TRBJ2-5	-	-	CASSRDRQETQYF	TGTGCCAGCAGCCGTGACAGGCAAGAGACCCAGTACTTC
TRBV6-6	TRBJ2-1	TRBD2	-	CASSPGGNEQFF	TGTGCCAGCAGTCCCGGGGGGAACGAGCAGTTCTTC
TRBV6-6	TRBJ2-1	TRBD2	-	CASSYQGGVNNEQFF	TGTGCCAGCAGTTACCAGGGAGGGGTGAACAATGAGCAGTTCTTC
TRBV20-1	TRBJ1-1	-	-	CSAKIQGEAFF	TGCAGTGCTAAGATACAGGGTGAAGCTTTCTTT
TRBV12-2	TRBJ2-3	-	-	CARPRRWGTDTQYF	TGTGCAAGGCCCAGGAGGTGGGGCACAGATACGCAGTATTTT
TRBV11-2	TRBJ2-3	TRBD2	-	CASGAAGGRGTDTQYF	TGTGCCTCTGGGGCAGCGGGAGGTCGGGGAACAGATACGCAGTATTTT
TRBV10-2	TRBJ1-6	TRBD1	-	CASGAGGQRNNSPLHF	TGCGCCAGCGGAGCAGGGGGCCAACGAAATAATTCACCCCTCCACTTT
TRBV28	TRBJ1-1	TRBD1	-	CASIPRQGEAFF	TGTGCCAGCATCCCCCGACAGGGTGAAGCTTTCTTT
TRBV28	TRBJ2-7	TRBD2	once	CASSLRGGASSYEQYF	TGTGCCAGCAGCCTTCGGGGGGGGGCGAGCTCCTACGAGCAGTACTTC
TRBV19	TRBJ2-3	-	-	CASSEPGGATTDTQYF	TGTGCCAGTAGTGAGCCCGGCGGGGCCACCACAGATACGCAGTATTTT
TRBV30	TRBJ2-3	TRBD2	-	CAWSPPSGFTDTQYF	TGTGCCTGGAGTCCCCCTAGCGGATTCACAGATACGCAGTATTTT
TRBV11-2	TRBJ2-1	TRBD2	once	CASSLDLSSGRNEQFF	TGTGCCAGCAGCTTAGATCTATCTAGCGGGCGCAATGAGCAGTTCTTC
TRBV6-5	TRBJ1-5	-	once	CASSSGYMQPQHF	TGTGCCAGCAGTTCAGGGTACATGCAGCCCCAGCATTTT
TRBV18	TRBJ1-5	-	-	CASSAGGNQPQHF	TGTGCCAGCTCGGCGGGAGGCAATCAGCCCCAGCATTTT
TRBV19	TRBJ1-2	TRBD1	-	CASSLIGGQGVRYGYTF	TGTGCCAGTAGCCTCATAGGAGGACAGGGGGTGCGGTATGGCTACACCTTC
TRBV19	TRBJ2-7	-	-	CASSIVPGLHEQYF	TGTGCCAGTAGTATCGTCCCAGGGTTACACGAGCAGTACTTC
TRBV7-2	TRBJ1-1	-	-	CASSGRTEAFF	TGTGCCAGCAGCGGGCGCACTGAAGCTTTCTTT
TRBV19	TRBJ2-1	-	once	CASSMGLLRDDEQFF	TGTGCCAGTAGTATGGGACTCCTTCGCGACGATGAGCAGTTCTTC
TRBV12-3/TRBV12-4	TRBJ1-4	-	once	CASSSNRAEKLFF	TGTGCCAGCAGTTCGAACAGGGCTGAAAAACTGTTTTTT
TRBV7-6	TRBJ2-7	TRBD2	-	CASSTTSGYEQYF	TGTGCCAGCAGCACCACTAGCGGCTACGAGCAGTACTTC
TRBV9	TRBJ2-1	TRBD2	once	CASSGAGVINEQFF	TGTGCCAGCAGCGGAGCGGGAGTTATCAATGAGCAGTTCTTC
TRBV3-1/TRBV3-2	TRBJ1-3	TRBD1	-	CASSQGTGAGNTIYF	TGTGCCAGCAGCCAAGGGACAGGGGCTGGAAACACCATATATTTT
TRBV6-2/TRBV6-3	TRBJ1-1	-	once	CASSYASGTEAFF	TGTGCCAGCAGTTACGCCTCGGGGACTGAAGCTTTCTTT
TRBV6-2/TRBV6-3	TRBJ2-2	-	-	CASSYGVTGELFF	TGTGCCAGCAGTTACGGAGTCACCGGGGAGCTGTTTTTT
TRBV4-1	TRBJ1-1	-	-	CASSSTVNTEAFF	TGCGCCAGCAGCTCCACAGTGAACACTGAAGCTTTCTTT
TRBV9	TRBJ2-3	TRBD2	once	CASSPGGGGLAGSDTQYF	TGTGCCAGCAGCCCCGGAGGGGGCGGACTAGCGGGCTCAGATACGCAGTATTTT
TRBV28	TRBJ1-6	-	-	CASNPGTSQPNSPLHF	TGTGCCAGCAATCCTGGGACAAGTCAACCTAATTCACCCCTCCACTTT
TRBV7-9	TRBJ1-2	-	-	CASSSGQNYGYTF	TGTGCCAGCAGCTCCGGACAGAACTATGGCTACACCTTC
TRBV28	TRBJ1-5	TRBD1	-	CASSFMGQGIQPQHF	TGTGCCAGCAGTTTTATGGGACAGGGGATACAGCCCCAGCATTTT
TRBV5-6	TRBJ1-2	TRBD1	-	CASSLIQGAVENGYTF	TGTGCCAGCAGCTTAATACAGGGGGCAGTTGAAAATGGCTACACCTTC
TRBV5-8	TRBJ2-2	TRBD1	-	CASSLAIGTGTNTGELFF	TGTGCCAGCAGCTTGGCCATCGGGACAGGGACGAACACCGGGGAGCTGTTTTTT
TRBV2	TRBJ2-5	TRBD2	-	CASRTGSGRKETQYF	TGTGCCAGCAGGACGGGCAGCGGGAGAAAGGAGACCCAGTACTTC
TRBV7-9	TRBJ2-3	-	-	CASSLDAGLTDTQYF	TGTGCCAGCAGCTTAGATGCGGGGCTCACAGATACGCAGTATTTT
TRBV19	TRBJ2-1	TRBD1	-	CASSSDRDAQFF	TGTGCCAGTAGTAGCGACAGGGATGCGCAGTTCTTC
TRBV6-5	TRBJ2-1	TRBD2	-	CASSYSGRTDEQFF	TGTGCCAGCAGTTATAGCGGGAGGACGGATGAGCAGTTCTTC
TRBV19	TRBJ1-1	-	-	CASRGPFMGGSSEAFF	TGTGCCAGTAGAGGGCCCTTTATGGGCGGGTCCTCTGAAGCTTTCTTT
TRBV6-6	TRBJ2-1	TRBD2	-	CASEREGYNEQFF	TGTGCCAGTGAGCGGGAGGGATACAATGAGCAGTTCTTC
TRBV6-5	TRBJ2-7	TRBD1	-	CASSYSTGTGLYEQYF	TGTGCCAGCAGTTACTCAACCGGGACAGGGCTCTACGAGCAGTACTTC
TRBV3-1/TRBV3-2	TRBJ2-7	TRBD1	few	CASSQVQGNEQYF	TGTGCCAGCAGCCAAGTACAGGGGAACGAGCAGTACTTC
TRBV19	TRBJ1-6	-	once	CASSMGTGSYNSPLHF	TGTGCCAGTAGTATGGGAACAGGATCCTATAATTCACCCCTCCACTTT
TRBV4-3	TRBJ2-5	-	-	CASSQDEGLEETQYF	TGCGCCAGCAGCCAAGACGAGGGCCTAGAAGAGACCCAGTACTTC
TRBV19	TRBJ2-2	-	few	CASTRGGFVTTGELFF	TGTGCCAGTACACGAGGCGGATTTGTGACCACCGGGGAGCTGTTTTTT
TRBV10-3	TRBJ1-1	-	-	CAISYRQGDTEAFF	TGTGCCATCAGTTACCGGCAGGGCGACACTGAAGCTTTCTTT